Here is one T cell receptor beta chain with its context. Its antigen is currently not known. No much larger clone is present one base from it, and per-base qualities are unavailable. TCRbeta CDR3 regions were amplified from genomic DNA using the immunoSEQ Assay, a bias-controlled multiplex PCR. Per the source publication's procedure: Nucleated cell counts per sample were estimated from amplification of reference gene primers within the assay. To quantify the absolute abundance of each unique TCRbeta CDR3 rearrangement, sequence reads were collapsed and filtered. For each sample, productive Simpson clonality was calculated as the square root of Simpson's diversity index over productive rearrangements. The table was pulled from immuneACCESS by TCRdb, which kept in-frame rearrangements only. Such tables lose some clones; where checked, under half of the loss comes from unresolved V genes, and the rest has no known cause. V, J and clone size derive from that table, while D and trimming were established from the DNA sequence. The sample table records 200,000 or so clones; 70% to 90% of these occur just once. Less than 3% of the sample is in the top ten clones.

In Seattle, one collaborating source enrolled patients while the infection was active and tracked those patients longitudinally over the course of disease. Collaborating institutions collected whole blood in K2EDTA tubes following their own protocols. For TCRbeta analysis, collaborators shipped samples as frozen whole blood, isolated PBMCs, or DNA extracted from either of those sample types. This sample was taken from a study of blood T cell repertoires in COVID-19 (dated by TCRdb to between 2020 and 2021). Regarding the research as a whole: Collaborator samples came from the United States, Italy and Spain and covered acute and convalescent phases of COVID-19. Where available, HLA class I and class II types were taken from metadata supplied by the sample provider and were not determined by assay-based typing. The samples were drawn from the first 160 participants of the ongoing ImmuneRACE study and from 1,254 subjects provided by 6 global collaborators. The prospective study material was composed of cDNA or gDNA derived from T cells, B-cell-depleted T cells, or PBMCs. Sample metadata almost always included a de-identified subject ID, COVID-19 status, age in years and sex. Subjects who had been exposed to COVID-19, were actively infected with it, or had recovered from it provided the deeply sampled blood TCRbeta repertoires that made up the dataset. The repertoires were released in a freely available public database meant as a resource for research on the immune response to SARS-CoV-2. The study at large found these results: The quantity of clinical and demographic metadata differed by source and by participant and was supplied without curation.

Sequenced input: peripheral blood. The TCR originated in a man aged 25-45 years with COVID-19, enrolled during active disease.

DNA sequence: TGTGCCAGCAGCGTAGACAGGGGTGAGCTGTTTTTT. It encodes CASSVDRGELFF. The chain uses TRBV9 and TRBJ2-2; the central 7 bases match TRBD1. V ends up 0 bases short and J 11 bases short, with an unmatched junction base count of 1. The germline V gene provides CDR1 SGDLS and CDR2 YYNGEE. The CDR3 starts with the cysteine, ends with the phenylalanine, and has 12 residues. Just the 36-base CDR3 DNA is kept, in frame starting at base 1.